The source of this TCR beta chain is a study of T cells in narcolepsy. Assay used: immunoSEQ multiplex PCR; TCRdb lists only in-frame clones, some missing. This sample yields about 19,000 clones, of which roughly four fifths are seen a single time; approximately 1.7% belongs to the top ten. Trimming removed 2 bases from V and 0 bases from J, with 8 bases in between. There are 15 residues in the CDR3. CDR1 and CDR2 from the germline V gene are MNHEY and SVGAGI. The TCR originated in a human donor in good health. What was sequenced was memory (CD45RA-) CD4+ T cells from blood. V gene TRBV6-5 combines with J gene TRBJ1-5; possible D gene TRBD1, 5 bases. CDR3 in DNA: TGTGCCAGCAGTTACAAGCAGGGTAGCAATCAGCCCCAGCATTTT. Encoded protein: CASSYKQGSNQPQHF.